Described below is a single T cell receptor (beta chain) sequence and its context. The data belong to a study of CD8 T cells in Susac syndrome. Random hexamers were used to reverse transcribe about 0.5 to 1 ug of RNA. Amplification of the TCR beta CDR3 was carried out by immunoSEQ multiplex PCR, which spanned a total of 54 Vbeta and 13 Jbeta segments. MiXCR, run by TCRdb on the immunoSEQ multiplex PCR reads, gives a single entry per CDR3 protein. The sample has about 190,000 distinct CDR3 sequences; 90% to 95% are singletons. Germline V gene sequence: CDR1 SGHDN, CDR2 FVKESK. The germline V and J ends were trimmed by 0 bases and 9 bases, with 15 bases remaining between them. This CDR3 is 16 amino acids long.

The sample consisted of CD4+ T cells from PBMCs. The genes are TRBV14 and TRBJ1-6, with D maybe TRBD1 (5 bases). The sequence was obtained from a human donor in good health. CDR3 in amino acids: CASSQDWQGGSSPLHF. For the CDR3, the DNA is TGTGCCAGCAGCCAAGATTGGCAGGGAGGGAGTTCACCCCTCCACTTT.